The T cell receptor beta chain described here comes from a study of blood T cell repertoires in COVID-19. For the study at large: There were acute and convalescent COVID-19 samples, and they came from the United States, Italy and Spain.

This clone was recorded a few times. Germline CDR1 is SGHRS and CDR2 is YFSETQ. After removal of 1 base from V and 10 bases from J, the junction contained 14 bases not matched to a gene. This CDR3 has 18 residues. Libraries were prepared by immunoSEQ multiplex PCR; TCRdb keeps only in-frame clonotypes and omits some of them. The sample carries under 300,000 clones, 70% to 90% recorded once. This clonotype was obtained from a woman between 40 and 50 years old who had recovered from COVID-19. The V call is TRBV5-1, the J call TRBJ1-6; 10 bases align to TRBD1. The sample consisted of peripheral blood. The CDR3 sequence: CASSLTGQGLKGGSPLHF. The CDR3 bases are TGCGCCAGCAGCTTGACGGGACAGGGGCTTAAGGGGGGCTCACCCCTCCACTTT.